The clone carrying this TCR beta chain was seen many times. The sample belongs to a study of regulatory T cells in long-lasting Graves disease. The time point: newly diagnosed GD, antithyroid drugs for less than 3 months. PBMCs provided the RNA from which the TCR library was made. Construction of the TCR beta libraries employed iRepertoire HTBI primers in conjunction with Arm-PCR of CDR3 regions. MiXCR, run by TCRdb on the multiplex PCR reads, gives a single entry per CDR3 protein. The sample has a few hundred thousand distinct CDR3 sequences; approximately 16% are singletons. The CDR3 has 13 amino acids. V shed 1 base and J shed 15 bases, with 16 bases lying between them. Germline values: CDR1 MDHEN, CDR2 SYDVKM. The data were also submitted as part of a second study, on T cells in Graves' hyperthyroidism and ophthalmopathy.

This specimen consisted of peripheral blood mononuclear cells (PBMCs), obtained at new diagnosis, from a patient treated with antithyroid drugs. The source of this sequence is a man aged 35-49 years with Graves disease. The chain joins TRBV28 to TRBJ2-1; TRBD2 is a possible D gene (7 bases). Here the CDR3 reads CASSLSRGGAGFF. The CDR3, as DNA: TGTGCCAGCAGTTTATCTAGGGGGGGGGCGGGGTTCTTC.